Each of the 9 T cell receptor beta chains below was sequenced from the same sample in a study of control samples from healthy donors and cancer patients. Here immunoSEQ multiplex PCR was the method, and the copy in TCRdb shows in-frame clones only, minus some. The top ten hold less than 4.5% of the sample, which has nearly 40,000 clones, 90% to 95% seen once. The sequencing sample was made of blood. The receptors come from a woman in her fifties or sixties in good health.

The gene calls are TRBV3-1 (or the pseudogene TRBV3-2) and TRBJ1-1; 8 nucleotides align to TRBD1. Germline V gene data show CDR1 as LGHDT and CDR2 as YNNKEL (reference sequence). This CDR3 comprises 18 residues. The J segment lost 3 bases and the V segment lost 2 bases, leaving 14 bases of the junction unmatched. The CDR3 DNA sequence: TGTGCCAGCAGCCAACGGGGACTTTGGGGGACAGGAGACACTGAAGCTTTCTTT. Its protein product is CASSQRGLWGTGDTEAFF.

This clone was recorded once. The chain is built from TRBV6-1 and TRBJ1-2; a weak D match, TRBD1 (5 bases). Germline CDR1 reads MNHNS; CDR2 reads SASEGT. The CDR3 is made up of 15 amino acids. Trimming shortened V by 3 bases and J by 0 bases, and 11 bases separated the two germline ends. The CDR3 DNA reads TGTGCCAGCAGTGAGGGGGTACTCCCTAACTATGGCTACACCTTC. Its protein is CASSEGVLPNYGYTF.

The chain combines TRBV18 with TRBJ2-5; 8 nucleotides line up with TRBD2. CDR1 is KGHSH and CDR2 is LQKENI in the germline V gene. Trimming cost V 3 bases and J 4 bases; bases outside gene matches: 7. The CDR3 length is 15 residues. CDR3 protein: CASSPGLVLVETQYF. The CDR3 DNA reads as TGTGCCAGCTCACCGGGACTAGTTCTTGTAGAGACCCAGTACTTC.

V and J are TRBV3-1 (or the pseudogene TRBV3-2) and TRBJ2-6, with D possibly being TRBD1 (5 bases). The CDR3 sequence is 15 residues long. The germline CDR1 and CDR2 sequences are LGHDT and YNNKEL (reference sequence). V was shortened by 1 base and J by 2 bases, with 6 bases between the two germline ends. CDR3: CASSQARAGANVLTF. CDR3 in DNA: TGTGCCAGCAGCCAAGCCAGGGCTGGGGCCAACGTCCTGACTTTC.

The chain links TRBV24-1 to TRBJ1-2, with no clear D. The V end lost 8 bases, the J end lost 5 bases, and 14 bases lay between the germline ends. There are 13 residues in the CDR3. Germline CDR1 and CDR2: KGHDR and SFDVKD. CDR3 nucleotides: TGTGCCACCACCTCAGGCGTCGGATATGGCTACACCTTC. Encoded protein: CATTSGVGYGYTF.

The chain joins TRBV11-2 to TRBJ1-1, with D possibly being TRBD1 (5 bases). This CDR3 spans 15 amino acids. The germline gives CDR1 SGHAT, CDR2 FQNNGV. Trimming took 2 bases from V and 0 from J, leaving 10 bases between them. CDR3 protein: CASSLKGTVNTEAFF. The CDR3 DNA reads TGTGCCAGCAGCTTAAAGGGGACGGTGAACACTGAAGCTTTCTTT.

The chain links TRBV7-9 to TRBJ2-1; 9 bases are shared with TRBD1. J was trimmed by 7 bases and V by 0 bases; bases with no gene match: 4. CDR1 SEHNR and CDR2 FQNEAQ come from the germline V gene (reference sequence). The CDR3 spans 15 residues. The CDR3 DNA is TGTGCCAGCAGCTTAGCCCCGACAGGGGGAAATGAGCAGTTCTTC. It specifies CASSLAPTGGNEQFF.

The rearrangement joins TRBV9 to TRBJ2-2; 7 positions agree with TRBD1. This CDR3 comprises 15 residues. Germline loops: CDR1 SGDLS, CDR2 YYNGEE. V was clipped by 0 bases and J by 4 bases; unmatched bases: 3. CDR3: CASSVGGGLTGELFF. DNA for the CDR3: TGTGCCAGCAGCGTAGGAGGGGGCCTCACCGGGGAGCTGTTTTTT.

V usage is TRBV2 and J usage is TRBJ2-3; 7 nucleotides agree with TRBD1. The CDR3 spans 14 residues. V shed 8 bases, J shed 8 bases, and the junction held 13 bases outside the gene matches. CDR1 is SNHLY, CDR2 FYNNEI, per germline. The CDR3 DNA reads as TGTGCCAGCCGGATAGGGACAGATAGGGGTACGCAGTATTTT. The encoded protein is CASRIGTDRGTQYF. Drawing the rest from reference TRBV2 and TRBJ2-3, the complete variable domain is EPEVTQTPSHQVTQMGQEVILRCVPISNHLYFYWYRQILGQKVEFLVSFYNNEISEKSEIFDDQFSVERPDGSNFTLKIRSTKLEDSAMYFCASRIGTDRGTQYFGPGTRLTVL.